The clone carrying this T cell receptor beta chain has a handful of counts. Antigen unknown. These data are taken from a study of cytomegalovirus exposure and HLA in healthy donors. For the study at large: Early release data held 75 million to 90 million unique TCRs from HLA-typed donors. Findings and limits, study-wide: Listed as cytomegalovirus-associated were 170 or so TCR beta chains. Exclusion applied to some V segments, including TRBV6-2 and TRBV6-3, as they were indistinguishable. Later analysis reportedly placed an Asian-associated ancestry cluster below the roughly 680-donor mean in N-insertions.

V was trimmed by 1 base and J by 2 bases, leaving 8 bases between them. This CDR3 contains 15 residues. Germline V gene data show CDR1 as LGHNA and CDR2 as YSLEER. Amplification used 60 Vbeta primers and 13 Jbeta primers. TCRdb's copy holds only in-frame clones and misses some; the assay was immunoSEQ multiplex PCR. The table records around 180,000 clones, around 82% of them present only once. This clonotype was obtained from a young man in good health and CMV-seronegative. The sequencing input was PBMCs. The chain links TRBV4-3 to TRBJ1-4, with unresolved D. The CDR3 DNA is TGCGCCAGCAGCCAAGGCCTGCGGACTAATGAAAAACTGTTTTTT. It is translated as CASSQGLRTNEKLFF.